This T cell receptor beta chain was documented in a study of T-cell memory formation after mild COVID-19. Study-level results: From day 15 to 85, contracting clones were balanced between CD4 and CD8, whereas later expanders leaned toward CD4+. Clones that contracted clustered mainly in CM and EM if CD4+ and in EMRA if CD8+.

For this clonotype: Its antigen is not known.

CDR1 is LGHDT and CDR2 is YNNKEL in the germline V gene (reference sequence). The germline V and J ends were trimmed by 4 bases and 2 bases, with 11 bases remaining between them. The CDR3 runs 14 residues. TCRdb re-called the 5' RACE reads with MiXCR, one entry per CDR3 protein. The sample includes about 340,000 distinct CDR3 sequences, roughly 19% of them seen just once. This receptor was obtained from a man younger than 30 who had mild COVID-19 (a few samples of this study predate the infection). Cell type and time point are not known. The chain links TRBV3-1 to TRBJ1-1, with unresolved D. The specimen was PBMCs or a T cell subset sorted from them (not recorded which). The CDR3 protein is CASSPHDPNTEAFF. The CDR3 coding sequence is TGTGCCAGCAGCCCCCATGACCCCAACACTGAAGCTTTCTTT. Full variable domain (outside the CDR3, taken from reference TRBV3-1 and TRBJ1-1): DTAVSQTPKYLVTQMGNDKSIKCEQNLGHDTMYWYKQDSKKFLKIMFSYNNKELIINETVPNRFSPKSPDKAHLNLHINSLELGDSAVYFCASSPHDPNTEAFFGQGTRLTVV.